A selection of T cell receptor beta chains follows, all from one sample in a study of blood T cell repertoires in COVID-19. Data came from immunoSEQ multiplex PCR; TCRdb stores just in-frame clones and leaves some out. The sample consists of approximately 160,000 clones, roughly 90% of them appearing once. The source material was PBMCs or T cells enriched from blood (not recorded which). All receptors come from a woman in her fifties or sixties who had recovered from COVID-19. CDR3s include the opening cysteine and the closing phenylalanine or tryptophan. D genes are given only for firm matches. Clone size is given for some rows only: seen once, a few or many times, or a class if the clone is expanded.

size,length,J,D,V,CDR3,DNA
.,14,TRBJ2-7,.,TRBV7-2,CASSPNFQYYEQYF,TGTGCCAGCAGCCCTAACTTCCAATACTACGAGCAGTACTTC
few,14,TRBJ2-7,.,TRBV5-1,CASSFDRPPYEQYF,TGCGCCAGCAGCTTCGACAGGCCCCCCTACGAGCAGTACTTC
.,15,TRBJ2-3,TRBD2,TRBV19,CASSMRGGGTDTQYF,TGTGCCAGTAGTATGAGGGGAGGGGGCACAGATACGCAGTATTTT
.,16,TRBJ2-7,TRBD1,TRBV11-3,CASTNTRDRGAYEQYF,TGTGCCAGCACCAACACCCGGGACAGGGGGGCCTACGAGCAGTACTTC
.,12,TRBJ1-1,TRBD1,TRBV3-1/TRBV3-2,CASSQTGAEAFF,TGTGCCAGCAGCCAAACAGGGGCCGAAGCTTTCTTT
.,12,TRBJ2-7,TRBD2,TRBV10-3,CAITSGRFEQCF,TGTGCCATTACTAGCGGGAGGTTCGAGCAGTGCTTC
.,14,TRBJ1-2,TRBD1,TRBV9,CASSASQGMGGYTF,TGTGCCAGCAGCGCATCACAGGGGATGGGTGGCTACACCTTC
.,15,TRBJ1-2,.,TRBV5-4,CASSSPGHSNYGYTF,TGTGCCAGCAGCTCTCCGGGACACTCGAACTATGGCTACACCTTC
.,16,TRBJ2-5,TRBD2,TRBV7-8,CASSLAGTSDAETQYF,TGTGCCAGCAGCTTGGCCGGGACTAGCGATGCAGAGACCCAGTACTTC
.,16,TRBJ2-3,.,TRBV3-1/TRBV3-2,CASSQGVGLYTDTQYF,TGTGCCAGCAGCCAAGGGGTAGGACTGTACACAGATACGCAGTATTTT
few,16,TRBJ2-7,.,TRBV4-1,CASSQPPVRGHYEQYF,TGCGCCAGCAGCCAACCTCCCGTCAGGGGCCACTACGAGCAGTACTTC
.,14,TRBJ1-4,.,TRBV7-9,CASSLEGTGGKLFF,TGTGCCAGCAGCTTAGAAGGCACAGGCGGAAAACTGTTTTTT
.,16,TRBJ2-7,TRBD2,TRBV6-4,CASSPPSGRRTYEQYF,TGTGCCAGCAGTCCCCCTAGCGGGAGAAGGACCTACGAGCAGTACTTC
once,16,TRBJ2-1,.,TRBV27,CASSFAQGGGYNEQFF,TGTGCCAGCAGTTTTGCGCAGGGAGGGGGCTACAATGAGCAGTTCTTC
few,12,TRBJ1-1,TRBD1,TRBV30,CACSSDRGQAFF,TGTGCCTGTTCTTCGGACAGGGGGCAAGCTTTCTTT
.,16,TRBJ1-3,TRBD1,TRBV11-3,CASSGEGQLSGNTIYF,TGTGCCAGCAGCGGCGAGGGACAGCTCTCTGGAAACACCATATATTTT
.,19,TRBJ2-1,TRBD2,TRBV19,CASSLPPIILAGSYNEQFF,TGTGCCAGTAGTCTACCTCCGATAATACTAGCGGGCTCCTACAATGAGCAGTTCTTC
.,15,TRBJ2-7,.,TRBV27,CASSLNPRGPYEQYF,TGTGCCAGCAGCCTGAACCCCAGGGGACCCTACGAGCAGTACTTC
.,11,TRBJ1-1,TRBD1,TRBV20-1,CSAMGQTEAFF,TGCAGTGCTATGGGACAGACTGAAGCTTTCTTT
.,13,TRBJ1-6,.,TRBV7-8,CASSFTYNSPLHF,TGTGCCAGCAGCTTTACCTATAATTCACCCCTCCACTTT
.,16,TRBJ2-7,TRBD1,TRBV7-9,CASSAPLLQGSGEQYF,TGTGCCAGCAGCGCACCCCTCTTACAGGGGTCGGGGGAGCAGTACTTC